The rows below give T cell receptor beta chains drawn from one sample of a study of T-cell memory formation after mild COVID-19. TCRdb recomputed calls from the 5' RACE reads with MiXCR, one row per CDR3 protein. Found here are roughly 610,000 distinct CDR3 sequences, approximately 15% of them singletons; the top ten hold 8.1%. Material for sequencing was PBMCs or a T cell subset sorted from them (not recorded which). The receptors come from an adult woman who had mild COVID-19 (a few samples of this study predate the infection). Cell type and time point are not known. Both conserved end residues are trimmed from each CDR3.

TRBJ2-2	TRBV7-6	ASSLAIAIANTGELF
TRBJ2-2	TRBV11-2	ASSSSQGWELF
TRBJ2-1	TRBV29-1	SVGGGLEQF
TRBJ1-1	TRBV2	ASTFVGDTEAF
TRBJ2-7	TRBV5-1	ASSASGSRSYEQY
TRBJ1-1	TRBV7-6	ASSLNRGLGDAEAF
TRBJ1-1	TRBV29-1	SVHLLTGGWFHTEAF
TRBJ2-1	TRBV7-9	ASNIGLAGNNEQF
TRBJ2-1	TRBV18	ASSPPQQGFHNEQF
TRBJ2-7	TRBV4-2	ASSQTASGTYEQY
TRBJ2-7	TRBV11-2	ASSSGETYEQY
TRBJ1-2	TRBV4-1	ASSQETGGYT
TRBJ2-3	TRBV7-2	ASSSSWTDTQY
TRBJ2-3	TRBV5-1	ASSWGLAGFRSTDTQY
TRBJ2-2	TRBV24-1	ATSDLEAATNTGELF
TRBJ2-3	TRBV12-3/TRBV12-4	ASSFDGPRSDTQY
TRBJ1-2	TRBV9	ASSGRGYGYT
TRBJ1-2	TRBV7-9	ASRLTSEIGRT
TRBJ2-2	TRBV7-6	ASSLPSGELF
TRBJ2-2	TRBV5-1	ASILDGQGVVAGHPGELF
TRBJ1-1	TRBV18	ASRGIMNTEAF
TRBJ2-1	TRBV12-3/TRBV12-4	ASSPSGTGNNEQF
TRBJ2-7	TRBV11-2	ASSSDRMSYEQY
TRBJ2-7	TRBV6-1	ASSAPLEQY
TRBJ1-2	TRBV30	AWSVGFAYGYT
TRBJ2-2	TRBV20-1	SARQNTGELF
TRBJ1-5	TRBV20-1	SATTGGGQPQH
TRBJ1-4	TRBV20-1	SARDWEVTNEKLF
TRBJ2-1	TRBV12-3/TRBV12-4	ASSPREDQF
TRBJ1-1	TRBV4-1	ASSQEQGAITEAF
TRBJ2-1	TRBV20-1	SAGLSGGAFQQF
TRBJ1-2	TRBV30	AWSGGIDGYT
TRBJ2-7	TRBV19	ASSIGAHEQY
TRBJ2-7	TRBV20-1	SARDRLAGASYEQY
TRBJ2-2	TRBV21-1	ASSKVRTNTGELF
TRBJ1-1	TRBV30	AWSVRTHTNTEAF
TRBJ2-3	TRBV6-5	ASRRSGSGTDTQY
TRBJ2-1	TRBV29-1	SVELSTHSYNEQF
TRBJ2-7	TRBV30	AWRLSGRYEQY
TRBJ1-1	TRBV14	ASSQDWGLGAF
TRBJ1-1	TRBV12-3/TRBV12-4	ASSSSVGGPEAF
TRBJ2-3	TRBV12-3/TRBV12-4	ASSLVGQGHTDTQY
TRBJ2-2	TRBV30	AWNAGANTGELF
TRBJ1-3	TRBV9	ASSVSWGAKGNTIY
TRBJ2-7	TRBV20-1	SAAEPSYEQY